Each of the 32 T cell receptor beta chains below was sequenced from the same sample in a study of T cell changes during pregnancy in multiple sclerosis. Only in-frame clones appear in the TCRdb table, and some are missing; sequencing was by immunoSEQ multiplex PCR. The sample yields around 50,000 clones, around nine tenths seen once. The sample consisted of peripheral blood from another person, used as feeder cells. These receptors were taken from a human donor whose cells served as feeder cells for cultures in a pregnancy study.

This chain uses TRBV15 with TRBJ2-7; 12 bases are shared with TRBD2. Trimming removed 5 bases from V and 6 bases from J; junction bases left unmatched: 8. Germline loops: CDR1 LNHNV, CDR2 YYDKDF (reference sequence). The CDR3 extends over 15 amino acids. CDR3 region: CATSAPTSGSGEQYF. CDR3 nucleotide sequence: TGTGCCACCAGCGCACCGACTAGCGGGAGCGGCGAGCAGTACTTC.

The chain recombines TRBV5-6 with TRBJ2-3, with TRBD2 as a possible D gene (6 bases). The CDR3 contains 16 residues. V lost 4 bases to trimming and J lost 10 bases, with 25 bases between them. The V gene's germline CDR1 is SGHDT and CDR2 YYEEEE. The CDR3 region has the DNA TGTGCCAGCAGCCCCCTCGGAGGGGAGGACCTGGAGGCGCAGTATTTT. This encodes CASSPLGGEDLEAQYF. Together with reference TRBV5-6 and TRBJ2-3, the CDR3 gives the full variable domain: DAGVTQSPTHLIKTRGQQVTLRCSPKSGHDTVSWYQQALGQGPQFIFQYYEEEERQRGNFPDRFSGHQFPNYSSELNVNALLLGDSALYLCASSPLGGEDLEAQYFGPGTRLTVL.

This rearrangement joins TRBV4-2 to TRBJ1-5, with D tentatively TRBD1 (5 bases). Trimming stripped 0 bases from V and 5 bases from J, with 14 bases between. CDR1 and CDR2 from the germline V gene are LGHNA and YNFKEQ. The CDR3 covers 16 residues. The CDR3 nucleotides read TGTGCCAGCAGCCAAGATGGAGTCAGGGCAGATCAGCCCCAGCATTTT. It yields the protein CASSQDGVRADQPQHF.

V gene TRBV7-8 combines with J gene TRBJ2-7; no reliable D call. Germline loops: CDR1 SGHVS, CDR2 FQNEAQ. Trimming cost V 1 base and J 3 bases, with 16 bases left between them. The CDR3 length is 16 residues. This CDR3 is CASSLDLGKLGYEQYF. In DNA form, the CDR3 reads TGTGCCAGCAGCTTAGATCTGGGGAAATTGGGCTACGAGCAGTACTTC.

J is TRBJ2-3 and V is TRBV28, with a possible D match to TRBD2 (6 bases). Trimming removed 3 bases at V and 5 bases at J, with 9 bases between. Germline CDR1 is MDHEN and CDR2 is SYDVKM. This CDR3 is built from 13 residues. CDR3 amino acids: CASSFGGEDTQYF. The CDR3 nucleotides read TGTGCCAGCAGTTTCGGAGGGGAAGATACGCAGTATTTT.

The CDR3 loop reads CATSDSNTGELFF. CDR3 DNA sequence: TGTGCCACCAGCGACAGCAACACCGGGGAGCTGTTTTTT. The rearrangement joins TRBV15 to TRBJ2-2, with D tentatively TRBD1 (5 bases). CDR3 size: 13 residues. CDR1 is LNHNV, CDR2 YYDKDF, per germline (reference sequence). Trimming pared 5 bases from V and 2 bases from J, leaving 6 bases between.

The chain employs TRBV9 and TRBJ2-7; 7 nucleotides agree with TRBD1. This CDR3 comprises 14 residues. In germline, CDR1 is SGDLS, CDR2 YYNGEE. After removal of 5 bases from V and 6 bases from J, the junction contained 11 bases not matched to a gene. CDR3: CASSPDRHLSEQYF. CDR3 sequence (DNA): TGTGCCAGCAGTCCGGACAGGCATCTCTCCGAGCAGTACTTC.

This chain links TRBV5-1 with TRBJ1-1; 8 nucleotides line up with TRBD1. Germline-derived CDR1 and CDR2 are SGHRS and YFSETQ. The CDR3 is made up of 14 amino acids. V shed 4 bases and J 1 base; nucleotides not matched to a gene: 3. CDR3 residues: CASSAGTGNTEAFF. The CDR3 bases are TGCGCCAGCAGCGCCGGGACAGGGAACACTGAAGCTTTCTTT.

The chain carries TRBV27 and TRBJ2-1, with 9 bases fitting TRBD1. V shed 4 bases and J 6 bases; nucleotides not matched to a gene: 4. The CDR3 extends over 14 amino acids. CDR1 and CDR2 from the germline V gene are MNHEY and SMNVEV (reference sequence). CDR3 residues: CASSSGTGLNEQFF. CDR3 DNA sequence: TGTGCCAGCAGTTCGGGGACAGGGCTCAATGAGCAGTTCTTC.

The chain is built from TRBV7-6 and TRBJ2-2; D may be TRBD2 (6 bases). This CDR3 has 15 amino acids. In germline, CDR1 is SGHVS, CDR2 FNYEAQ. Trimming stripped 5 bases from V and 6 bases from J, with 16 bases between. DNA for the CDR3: TGTGCCAGCAGCCTAAGACGGGGAGGACCCGGGGAGCTGTTTTTT. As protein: CASSLRRGGPGELFF.

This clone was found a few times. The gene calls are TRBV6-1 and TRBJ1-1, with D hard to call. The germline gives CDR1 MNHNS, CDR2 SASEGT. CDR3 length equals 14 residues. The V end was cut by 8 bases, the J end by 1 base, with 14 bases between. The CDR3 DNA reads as TGTGCCAGCCAGGCCAGCGGCACGAACACTGAAGCTTTCTTT. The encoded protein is CASQASGTNTEAFF.

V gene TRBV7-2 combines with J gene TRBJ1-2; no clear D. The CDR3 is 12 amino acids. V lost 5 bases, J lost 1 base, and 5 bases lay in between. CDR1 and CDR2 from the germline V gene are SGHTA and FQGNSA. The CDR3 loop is CASSQINYGYTF. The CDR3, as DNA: TGTGCCAGCAGCCAAATTAACTATGGCTACACCTTC.

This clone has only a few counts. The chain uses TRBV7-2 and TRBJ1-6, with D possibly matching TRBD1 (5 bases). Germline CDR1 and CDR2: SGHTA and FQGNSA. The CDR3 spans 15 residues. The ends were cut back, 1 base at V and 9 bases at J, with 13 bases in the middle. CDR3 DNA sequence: TGTGCCAGCAGCTTAGATCGGCAGGGTGTTTCACCCCTCCACTTT. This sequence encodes CASSLDRQGVSPLHF.

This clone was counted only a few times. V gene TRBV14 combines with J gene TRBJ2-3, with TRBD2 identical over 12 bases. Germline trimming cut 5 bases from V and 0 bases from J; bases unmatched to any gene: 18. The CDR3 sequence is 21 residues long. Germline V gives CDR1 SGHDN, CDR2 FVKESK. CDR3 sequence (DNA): TGTGCCAGCAGCTATCACATTTTCCAGACTAGCGGGGGTGCTAGCACAGATACGCAGTATTTT. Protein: CASSYHIFQTSGGASTDTQYF. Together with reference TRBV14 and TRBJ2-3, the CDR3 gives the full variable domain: EAGVTQFPSHSVIEKGQTVTLRCDPISGHDNLYWYRRVMGKEIKFLLHFVKESKQDESGMPNNRFLAERTGGTYSTLKVQPAELEDSGVYFCASSYHIFQTSGGASTDTQYFGPGTRLTVL.

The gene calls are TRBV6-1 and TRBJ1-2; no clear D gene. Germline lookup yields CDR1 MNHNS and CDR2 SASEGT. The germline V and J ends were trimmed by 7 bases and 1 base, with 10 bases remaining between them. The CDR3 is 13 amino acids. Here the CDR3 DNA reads TGTGCCAGCACCTTGGGCGGTAACTATGGCTACACCTTC. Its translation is CASTLGGNYGYTF.

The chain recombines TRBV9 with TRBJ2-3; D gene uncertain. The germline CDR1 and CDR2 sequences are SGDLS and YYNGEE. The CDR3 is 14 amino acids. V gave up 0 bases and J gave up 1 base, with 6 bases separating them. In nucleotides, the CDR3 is TGTGCCAGCAGCGTAGATGTAGGCACAGATACGCAGTATTTT. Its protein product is CASSVDVGTDTQYF.

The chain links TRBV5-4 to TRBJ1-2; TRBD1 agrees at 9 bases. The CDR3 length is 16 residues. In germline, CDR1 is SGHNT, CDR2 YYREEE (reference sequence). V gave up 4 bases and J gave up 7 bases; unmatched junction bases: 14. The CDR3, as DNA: TGTGCCAGCAGCCCACAACAGGGGGCGCGGCGGATTGGCTACACCTTC. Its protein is CASSPQQGARRIGYTF.

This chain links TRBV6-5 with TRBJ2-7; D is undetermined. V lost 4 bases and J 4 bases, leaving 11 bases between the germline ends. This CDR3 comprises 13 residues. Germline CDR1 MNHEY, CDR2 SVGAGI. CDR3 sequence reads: CASSFGDRYEQYF. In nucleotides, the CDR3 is TGTGCCAGCAGTTTTGGGGATAGATACGAGCAGTACTTC.

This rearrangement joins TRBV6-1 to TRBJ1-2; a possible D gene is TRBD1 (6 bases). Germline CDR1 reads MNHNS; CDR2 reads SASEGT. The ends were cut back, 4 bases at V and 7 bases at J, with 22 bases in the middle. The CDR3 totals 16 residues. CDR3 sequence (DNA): TGTGCCAGCAGTGCTGGGTCTACAGGGCGAGGGGGTGGCTACACCTTC. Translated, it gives CASSAGSTGRGGGYTF.

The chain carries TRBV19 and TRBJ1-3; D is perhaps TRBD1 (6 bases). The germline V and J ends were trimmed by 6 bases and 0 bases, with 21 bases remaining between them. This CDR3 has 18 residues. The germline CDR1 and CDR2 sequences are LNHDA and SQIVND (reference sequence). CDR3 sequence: CASSVLIRQANSGNTIYF. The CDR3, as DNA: TGTGCCAGTAGCGTACTCATACGACAGGCTAACTCTGGAAACACCATATATTTT.

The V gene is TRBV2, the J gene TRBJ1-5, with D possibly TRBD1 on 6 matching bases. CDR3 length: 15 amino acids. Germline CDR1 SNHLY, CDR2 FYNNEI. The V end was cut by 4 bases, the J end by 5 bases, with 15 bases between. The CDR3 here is CASSGQVIPDQPQHF. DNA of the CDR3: TGTGCCAGCAGTGGACAGGTTATACCTGATCAGCCCCAGCATTTT.

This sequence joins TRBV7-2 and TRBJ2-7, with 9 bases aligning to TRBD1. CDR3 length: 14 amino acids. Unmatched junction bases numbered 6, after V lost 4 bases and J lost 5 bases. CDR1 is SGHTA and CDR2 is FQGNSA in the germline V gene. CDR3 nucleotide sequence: TGTGCCAGCAGCTCCGGGACAGGGATCAACGAGCAGTACTTC. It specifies CASSSGTGINEQYF.

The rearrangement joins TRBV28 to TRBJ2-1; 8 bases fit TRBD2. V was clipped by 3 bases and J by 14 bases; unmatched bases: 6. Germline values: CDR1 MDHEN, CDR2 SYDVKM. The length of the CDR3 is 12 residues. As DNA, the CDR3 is TGTGCCAGCAGTTTTCTTCCAGCGGGGGAGTTCTTC. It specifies CASSFLPAGEFF. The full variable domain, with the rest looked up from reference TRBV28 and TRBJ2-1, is DVKVTQSSRYLVKRTGEKVFLECVQDMDHENMFWYRQDPGLGLRLIYFSYDVKMKEKGDIPEGYSVSREKKERFSLILESASTNQTSMYLCASSFLPAGEFFGPGTRLTVL.

In DNA form, the CDR3 reads TGTGCCAGCAGCCAAGATAGAGAGGGATATGGCTACACCTTC. Protein: CASSQDREGYGYTF. J is TRBJ1-2 and V is TRBV4-2; D remains unclear. Trimming took 0 bases from V and 5 from J, leaving 10 bases between them. CDR1 LGHNA and CDR2 YNFKEQ come from the germline V gene. CDR3 length: 14 amino acids.

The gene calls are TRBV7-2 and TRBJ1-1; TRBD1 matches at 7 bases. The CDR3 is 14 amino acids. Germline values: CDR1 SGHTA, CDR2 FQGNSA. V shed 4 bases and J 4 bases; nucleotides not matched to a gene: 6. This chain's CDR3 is CASSSNRGTTEAFF. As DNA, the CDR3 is TGTGCCAGCAGCTCGAACAGGGGAACCACTGAAGCTTTCTTT.

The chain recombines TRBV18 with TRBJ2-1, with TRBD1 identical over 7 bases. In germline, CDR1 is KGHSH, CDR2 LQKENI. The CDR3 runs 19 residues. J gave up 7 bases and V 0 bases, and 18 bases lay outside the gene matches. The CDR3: CASSPPGPSGTELWNEQFF. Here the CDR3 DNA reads TGTGCCAGCTCACCACCGGGCCCTTCCGGGACAGAGTTGTGGAATGAGCAGTTCTTC.

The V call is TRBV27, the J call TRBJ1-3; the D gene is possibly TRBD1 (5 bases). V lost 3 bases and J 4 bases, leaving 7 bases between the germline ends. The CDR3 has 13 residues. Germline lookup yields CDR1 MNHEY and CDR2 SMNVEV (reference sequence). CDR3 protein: CASSLWGGNTIYF. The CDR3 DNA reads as TGTGCCAGCAGTTTGTGGGGGGGAAACACCATATATTTT.

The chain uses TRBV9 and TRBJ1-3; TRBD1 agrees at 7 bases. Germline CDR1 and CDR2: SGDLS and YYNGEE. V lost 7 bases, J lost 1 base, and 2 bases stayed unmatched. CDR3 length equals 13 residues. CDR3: CASGDRSGNTIYF. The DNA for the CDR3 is TGTGCCAGCGGGGACAGATCTGGAAACACCATATATTTT.

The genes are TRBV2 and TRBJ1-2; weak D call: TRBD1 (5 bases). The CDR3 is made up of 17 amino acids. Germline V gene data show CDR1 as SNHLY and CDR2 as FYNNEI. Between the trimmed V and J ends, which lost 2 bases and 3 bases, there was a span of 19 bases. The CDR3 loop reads CASSELGGSQSYYGYTF. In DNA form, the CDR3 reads TGTGCCAGCAGTGAACTTGGGGGATCCCAATCCTACTATGGCTACACCTTC.

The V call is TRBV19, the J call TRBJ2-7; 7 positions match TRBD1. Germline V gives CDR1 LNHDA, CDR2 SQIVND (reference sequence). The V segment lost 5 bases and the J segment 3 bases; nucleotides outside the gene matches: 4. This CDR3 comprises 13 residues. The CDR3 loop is CASSFRTGYEQYF. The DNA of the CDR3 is TGTGCCAGTAGTTTTAGGACAGGCTACGAGCAGTACTTC.

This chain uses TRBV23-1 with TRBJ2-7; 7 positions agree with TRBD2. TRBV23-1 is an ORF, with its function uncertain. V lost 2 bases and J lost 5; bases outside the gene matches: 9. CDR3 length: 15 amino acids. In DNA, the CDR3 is TGCGCCAGCAGTCAACCGCCTGGGAGGGCCCACGAGCAGTACTTC. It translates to CASSQPPGRAHEQYF.

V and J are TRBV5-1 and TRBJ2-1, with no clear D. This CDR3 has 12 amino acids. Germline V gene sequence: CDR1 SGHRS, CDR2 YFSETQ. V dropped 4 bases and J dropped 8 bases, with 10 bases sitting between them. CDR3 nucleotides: TGCGCCAGCAGCCCTAACACTGATGAGCAGTTCTTC. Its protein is CASSPNTDEQFF. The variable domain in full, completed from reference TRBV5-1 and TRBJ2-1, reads KAGVTQTPRYLIKTRGQQVTLSCSPISGHRSVSWYQQTPGQGLQFLFEYFSETQRNKGNFPGRFSGRQFSNSRSEMNVSTLELGDSALYLCASSPNTDEQFFGPGTRLTVL.